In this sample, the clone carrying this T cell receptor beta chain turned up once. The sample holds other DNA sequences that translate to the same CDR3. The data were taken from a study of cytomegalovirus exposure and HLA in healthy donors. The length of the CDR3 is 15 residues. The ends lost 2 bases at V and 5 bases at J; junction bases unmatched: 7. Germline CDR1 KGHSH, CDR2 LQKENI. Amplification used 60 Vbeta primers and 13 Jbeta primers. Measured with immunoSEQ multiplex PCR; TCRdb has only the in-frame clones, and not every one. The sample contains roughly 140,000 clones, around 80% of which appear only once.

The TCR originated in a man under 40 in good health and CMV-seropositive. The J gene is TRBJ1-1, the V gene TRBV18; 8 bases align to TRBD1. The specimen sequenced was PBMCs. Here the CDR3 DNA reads TGTGCCAGCTCACCATCAGGGGGCGCGGAGACTGAAGCTTTCTTT. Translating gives CASSPSGGAETEAFF.